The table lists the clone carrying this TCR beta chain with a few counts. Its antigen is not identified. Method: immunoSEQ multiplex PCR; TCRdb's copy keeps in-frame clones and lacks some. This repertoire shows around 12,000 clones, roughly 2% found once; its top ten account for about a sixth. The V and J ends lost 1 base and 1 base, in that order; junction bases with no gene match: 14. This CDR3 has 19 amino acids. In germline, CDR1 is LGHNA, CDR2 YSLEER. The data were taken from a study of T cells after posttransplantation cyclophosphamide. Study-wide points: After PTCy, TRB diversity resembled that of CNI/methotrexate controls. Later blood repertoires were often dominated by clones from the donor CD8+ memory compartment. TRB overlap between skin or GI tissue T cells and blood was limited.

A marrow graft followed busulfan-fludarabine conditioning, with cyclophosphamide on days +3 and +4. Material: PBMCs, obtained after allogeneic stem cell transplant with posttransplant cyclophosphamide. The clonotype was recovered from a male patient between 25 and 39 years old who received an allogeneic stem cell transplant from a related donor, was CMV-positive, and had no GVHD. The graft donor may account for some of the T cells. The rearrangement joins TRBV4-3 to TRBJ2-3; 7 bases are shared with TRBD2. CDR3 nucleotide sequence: TGCGCCAGCAGCCAAGCGGGAGGCGGGGGACCTTCGCGCACAGATACGCAGTATTTT. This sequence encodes CASSQAGGGGPSRTDTQYF.